This T cell receptor beta chain was sequenced in a study of shared clonotypes between healthy human individuals. Using immunoSEQ multiplex PCR, the repertoire was profiled, and TCRdb retains in-frame clones only, with some absent. The sample includes a few hundred thousand clones, 95% to 97% of them seen just once. Study results and caveats: The naive CD4 repertoires of a few donors were compared, and around 5% of clonotypes were shared.

About this clone: Its target is not known.

This receptor was taken from a young man in good health. Sequencing was carried out using memory CD8+ T cells sorted from blood. Subset indicated: CD45RO+ cells pooled with CCR7-negative TemRA cells.

Written as DNA, the CDR3 is TGTGCCAGCAGCTTTGGACTAGCGGGACCTCGGACCGGGGAGCTGTTTTTT. Protein product: CASSFGLAGPRTGELFF. The chain joins TRBV11-2 to TRBJ2-2; 12 nucleotides match TRBD2. CDR3 length: 17 amino acids. Trimming at V came to 3 bases and at J to 5 bases, leaving 7 bases not matched to a gene. The germline V gene has CDR1 SGHAT and CDR2 FQNNGV.